Listed here are 29 T cell receptor beta chains from one sample, sequenced in a study of CD8 T cells in Susac syndrome. Random hexamers were used to reverse transcribe an amount of about 0.45 to 1 ug RNA. TCRdb reprocessed the immunoSEQ multiplex PCR reads via MiXCR and lists one record per CDR3 protein. The table has 120,000 to 150,000 distinct CDR3 sequences, 85% to 95% seen once. Sequences were obtained from CD4+ T cells from PBMCs. These receptors originate from a human donor with multiple sclerosis.

The rearrangement uses TRBV4-2 and TRBJ2-1; 10 bases agree with TRBD1. CDR1 and CDR2 (germline): LGHNA, YNFKEQ. V was clipped by 1 base and J by 6 bases; unmatched bases: 0. The CDR3 spans 14 residues. CDR3: CASSQGQGANEQFF. CDR3 nucleotides: TGTGCCAGCAGCCAAGGACAGGGGGCCAATGAGCAGTTCTTC.

The chain links TRBV20-1 to TRBJ2-5; TRBD2 is a possible D gene (6 bases). The V and J ends lost 6 bases and 4 bases respectively, with 12 bases between them. The germline V gene encodes CDR1 DFQATT and CDR2 SNEGSKA (reference sequence). The CDR3 covers 12 residues. The CDR3 protein is CSARLGGETQYF. As DNA, the CDR3 is TGCAGTGCGAGACTGGGAGGAGAGACCCAGTACTTC.

This clonotype was observed a few times. The V gene is TRBV28, the J gene TRBJ1-5; no clear D gene. Trimming cost V 3 bases and J 3 bases, with 3 bases left between them. Germline loops: CDR1 MDHEN, CDR2 SYDVKM. The CDR3 totals 12 residues. CDR3 in amino acids: CASSFNNQPQHF. In DNA, the CDR3 is TGTGCCAGCAGTTTTAACAATCAGCCCCAGCATTTT.

The chain has TRBV30 and TRBJ2-1; 8 bases align to TRBD2. CDR3 length equals 17 residues. V trimming: 0 bases; J trimming: 0 bases; junction bases outside the gene matches: 7. Germline-derived CDR1 and CDR2 are GTSNPN and SVGIG (reference sequence). The DNA of the CDR3 is TGTGCCTGGAGTGTAGGCCCCACTAGCGGCTCCTACAATGAGCAGTTCTTC. Encoded protein: CAWSVGPTSGSYNEQFF.

CDR3: CASSLNTGRITGELFF. The CDR3 DNA reads as TGTGCCAGCAGTTTAAATACAGGCCGAATCACCGGGGAGCTGTTTTTT. The rearrangement links TRBV12-3 or TRBV12-4 to TRBJ2-2; tentative D call: TRBD1 (5 bases). The CDR3 has 16 residues. V was cut by 2 bases and J by 4 bases, with 14 bases left in between.

The CDR3 sequence: CSVDEFGHFENTEAFF. In DNA form, the CDR3 reads TGCAGCGTTGATGAGTTCGGACACTTCGAGAACACTGAAGCTTTCTTT. This chain uses TRBV29-1 with TRBJ1-1, with D possibly being TRBD1 (5 bases). The V end lost 3 bases, the J end lost 1 base, and 18 bases lay between the germline ends. The CDR3 has 16 amino acids. Germline V CDR1 and CDR2: SQVTM, ANQGSEA.

V is TRBV27 and J is TRBJ1-2, with 7 nucleotides matching TRBD1. CDR3 length: 15 amino acids. The trim removed 6 bases at V and 4 bases at J, leaving 11 bases unmatched. Germline CDR1 is MNHEY and CDR2 is SMNVEV (reference sequence). The CDR3 DNA reads as TGTGCCAGCAGCCCCCCAGGGGGGCGGATCTATGGCTACACCTTC. Its protein is CASSPPGGRIYGYTF.

The chain recombines TRBV15 with TRBJ2-1; unclear D gene. Looked up from germline, CDR1 is LNHNV and CDR2 is YYDKDF (reference sequence). This CDR3 contains 13 residues. V was pared by 3 bases and J by 8 bases, with 11 bases between. The CDR3 bases are TGTGCCACCAGCAGGGAACACAGCGATGAGCAGTTCTTC. It codes for CATSREHSDEQFF.

The chain is built from TRBV20-1 and TRBJ2-7; 8 bases agree with TRBD2. Losses at the gene ends were 6 bases for V and 1 base for J; bases not matched to a gene: 11. Germline V gene lookup returns CDR1 DFQATT and CDR2 SNEGSKA (reference sequence). This CDR3 has 15 amino acids. In DNA form, the CDR3 reads TGCAGTGCCATCGGGGGGGCAAGTATTTCCTACGAGCAGTACTTC. Its translation: CSAIGGASISYEQYF.

CDR3 in DNA: TGTGCCAGCAGCCAAGAAGGACTAGCGGGGTCCTACGAGCAGTACTTC. Protein product: CASSQEGLAGSYEQYF. The V gene is TRBV3-1, the J gene TRBJ2-7; TRBD2 matches 12 bases. The CDR3 is 16 residues long. V dropped 0 bases and J dropped 1; count of bases not matched to a gene: 1. Germline assignment: CDR1 LGHDT and CDR2 YNNKEL (reference sequence).

The J gene is TRBJ2-7, the V gene TRBV7-6; D unresolved. CDR1 is SGHVS and CDR2 is FNYEAQ in the germline V gene. V shed 2 bases and J shed 0 bases, with 8 bases lying between them. The CDR3 has 14 amino acids. DNA for the CDR3: TGTGCCAGCAGCTTAAAAGAGAGCTCCTACGAGCAGTACTTC. Translating gives CASSLKESSYEQYF.

This chain connects TRBV12-3 or TRBV12-4 to TRBJ2-3, with 7 bases fitting TRBD2. The trim removed 8 bases at V and 5 bases at J, leaving 10 bases unmatched. This CDR3 contains 14 residues. In nucleotides, the CDR3 is TGTGCCAGCCTGCATTCGTGGGAGGGAGATACGCAGTATTTT. It encodes CASLHSWEGDTQYF.

The CDR3 loop is CASTAGGPTNEQFF. CDR3 DNA: TGTGCCAGCACAGCGGGAGGGCCGACCAATGAGCAGTTCTTC. J is TRBJ2-1 and V is TRBV9; TRBD2 matches at 10 bases. V was clipped by 6 bases and J by 6 bases; unmatched bases: 6. The CDR3 covers 14 residues. Germline values: CDR1 SGDLS, CDR2 YYNGEE. Complete variable domain (other parts from reference TRBV9 and TRBJ2-1): DSGVTQTPKHLITATGQRVTLRCSPRSGDLSVYWYQQSLDQGLQFLIQYYNGEERAKGNILERFSAQQFPDLHSELNLSSLELGDSALYFCASTAGGPTNEQFFGPGTRLTVL.

The chain employs TRBV6-2 or TRBV6-3 and TRBJ1-2; D is ambiguous. The CDR3 loop spans 15 amino acids. V was clipped by 3 bases and J by 4 bases, with 15 bases between them. The germline CDR1 and CDR2 sequences are MNHEY and SVGEGT. The CDR3 loop reads CASSYPWRSSYGYTF. CDR3 in DNA: TGTGCCAGCAGTTATCCCTGGCGTTCTTCCTATGGCTACACCTTC.

The chain employs TRBV9 and TRBJ2-1; D gene uncertain. Germline V gene sequence: CDR1 SGDLS, CDR2 YYNGEE. V was cut by 2 bases and J by 0 bases, with 6 bases left in between. The CDR3 sequence is 14 residues long. In DNA form, the CDR3 reads TGTGCCAGCAGCGTCCACAGCTCCTACAATGAGCAGTTCTTC. It codes for CASSVHSSYNEQFF.

The V gene is TRBV25-1, the J gene TRBJ2-1; D is undetermined. The V end was cut by 1 base, the J end by 8 bases, with 3 bases between. CDR1 MGHDK and CDR2 SYGVNS come from the germline V gene. The length of the CDR3 is 11 residues. CDR3 region: CASSELYEQFF. The CDR3 coding sequence is TGTGCCAGCAGTGAATTGTATGAGCAGTTCTTC.

The gene calls are TRBV4-2 and TRBJ1-1; TRBD1 matches at 8 bases. Germline V gene lookup returns CDR1 LGHNA and CDR2 YNFKEQ. V shed 4 bases, J shed 1 base, and the junction held 8 bases outside the gene matches. The CDR3 sequence is 16 residues long. The CDR3 nucleotides read TGTGCCAGCAGCCGAGGAACCGGGACAGGGAACACTGAAGCTTTCTTT. Protein: CASSRGTGTGNTEAFF.

J is TRBJ2-4 and V is TRBV10-3; TRBD1 or TRBD2 may be the D gene (5 bases each). This CDR3 has 14 residues. Deletions cut 6 bases from V and 1 base from J, with 10 bases between. Germline CDR1 ENHRY, CDR2 SYGVKD. The CDR3 DNA is TGTGCCATCAGGAGGGACGACGCCAAAAACATTCAGTACTTC. Amino acids: CAIRRDDAKNIQYF.

J is TRBJ1-5 and V is TRBV12-3 or TRBV12-4; TRBD1 aligns across 7 bases. The V segment lost 4 bases and the J segment 3 bases; nucleotides outside the gene matches: 6. The CDR3 totals 15 residues. CDR3 in DNA: TGTGCCAGCAGTTACAGGGGCACCCTCAATCAGCCCCAGCATTTT. This sequence encodes CASSYRGTLNQPQHF.

This chain uses TRBV12-3 or TRBV12-4 with TRBJ2-2; maybe TRBD1 (6 bases). There are 15 residues in the CDR3. Trimming pared 4 bases from V and 1 base from J, leaving 10 bases between. The CDR3 loop reads CASSYGQLNTGELFF. The CDR3 nucleotides are TGTGCCAGCAGTTACGGACAGCTGAACACCGGGGAGCTGTTTTTT.

This rearrangement joins TRBV3-1 to TRBJ1-1; no definite D call. Germline CDR1 reads LGHDT; CDR2 reads YNNKEL (reference sequence). The V end was cut by 0 bases, the J end by 5 bases, with 10 bases between. This CDR3 contains 14 residues. The CDR3 DNA reads TGTGCCAGCAGCCAAGACGCTCGGGTGACTGAAGCTTTCTTT. Its protein product is CASSQDARVTEAFF.

The gene calls are TRBV7-9 and TRBJ2-7; 8 bases fit TRBD1. Germline-derived CDR1 and CDR2 are SEHNR and FQNEAQ (reference sequence). The length of the CDR3 is 15 residues. V trimming: 3 bases; J trimming: 3 bases; junction bases outside the gene matches: 7. The CDR3 region has the DNA TGTGCCAGCAGCTTCGAGGACAGGGCACTCTACGAGCAGTACTTC. Translation gives CASSFEDRALYEQYF.

The chain uses TRBV5-4 and TRBJ2-5, with D maybe TRBD1 (5 bases). V was cut by 0 bases and J by 5 bases, with 11 bases left in between. Per the germline V gene, CDR1 is SGHNT and CDR2 is YYREEE (reference sequence). CDR3 length: 14 amino acids. The CDR3 loop reads CASSLDRKDETQYF. The DNA for the CDR3 is TGTGCCAGCAGCTTGGACAGGAAGGACGAGACCCAGTACTTC.

The rearrangement links TRBV9 to TRBJ2-1, with 11 bases fitting TRBD2. This CDR3 region has 14 residues. The ends lost 3 bases at V and 10 bases at J; junction bases unmatched: 6. Per the germline V gene, CDR1 is SGDLS and CDR2 is YYNGEE. In DNA, the CDR3 is TGTGCCAGCAGCGCTCTAGCGGGAGGTGACGAGCAGTTCTTC. Translation gives CASSALAGGDEQFF.

V gene TRBV4-3 combines with J gene TRBJ2-3; 7 bases map to TRBD1. This CDR3 region has 18 residues. CDR1 and CDR2 from the germline V gene are LGHNA and YSLEER. V was clipped by 0 bases and J by 0 bases; unmatched bases: 9. The CDR3 DNA is TGCGCCAGCAGCCAAGATGTGAGACAGGGTGGGAGCACAGATACGCAGTATTTT. Translated: CASSQDVRQGGSTDTQYF.

The chain uses TRBV7-2 and TRBJ2-7, with D tentatively TRBD2 (5 bases). CDR3 length equals 12 residues. The germline V gene has CDR1 SGHTA and CDR2 FQGNSA. The ends were cut back, 1 base at V and 6 bases at J, with 7 bases in the middle. CDR3 bases: TGTGCCAGCAGCTTAGGTCGGGGCGAGCAGTACTTC. It translates to CASSLGRGEQYF.

This clonotype was counted once. V usage is TRBV19 and J usage is TRBJ2-7; TRBD1 matches at 7 bases. The CDR3 is 15 amino acids. With 5 bases clipped from V and 3 bases from J, the junction kept 10 bases outside the gene matches. Germline CDR1 is LNHDA and CDR2 is SQIVND (reference sequence). The CDR3 loop is CASSLRQGNLYEQYF. The CDR3 DNA sequence: TGTGCCAGTAGTCTCCGACAGGGAAATCTCTACGAGCAGTACTTC.

The J gene is TRBJ2-5, the V gene TRBV20-1, with D perhaps matching TRBD1 (6 bases). Germline lookup yields CDR1 DFQATT and CDR2 SNEGSKA (reference sequence). CDR3 size: 12 residues. The CDR3 region is CSWGQFQETQYF. The CDR3 DNA reads as TGCTCATGGGGGCAGTTCCAAGAGACCCAGTACTTC.

The chain joins TRBV7-3 to TRBJ2-1, with TRBD2 identical over 13 bases. The V gene's germline CDR1 is SGHTA and CDR2 FQGTGA. This CDR3 spans 16 amino acids. V shed 5 bases and J 11 bases; nucleotides not matched to a gene: 12. Here the CDR3 reads CASSASRTSGSIKQFF. The DNA of the CDR3 is TGTGCCAGCAGCGCAAGCCGGACTAGCGGGAGTATAAAGCAGTTCTTC.